This TCR beta chain came from a study of Ad26.COV2.S vaccination and SARS-CoV-2 variants. The overall study: Ad26.COV2.S given intramuscularly, once or twice 56 days apart.

The CDR3 is 15 amino acids. Germline loops: CDR1 SGHTA, CDR2 FQGTGA. V was clipped by 2 bases and J by 1 base, with 10 bases between them. The treatment is: roughly 19 received Ad26.COV2.S at low or high dose, single or two shots; about 5 received placebo; per-sample allocation not given. The samples date from day 63 after the first vaccine or placebo injection. This clone was counted once. Profiled with immunoSEQ multiplex PCR; TCRdb holds only in-frame clones, not every one. This table has fewer than 500,000 clones, about nine tenths appearing once. This chain links TRBV7-3 with TRBJ2-3; D possibly corresponds to TRBD1 (5 bases). The TCR comes from a person between 18 and 65 years old who received the Ad26.COV2.S COVID-19 vaccine or a placebo. The sequencing here drew on peripheral blood, taken in a trial of Ad26.COV2.S vaccine versus placebo. This CDR3 is CASSLSQGGTDTQYF. CDR3 in DNA: TGTGCCAGCAGCTTATCTCAGGGCGGCACAGATACGCAGTATTTT.